The 22 T cell receptor beta chains given below trace back to one sample, sequenced in a study of long-term antiretroviral therapy in people with HIV. Samples were assayed with immunoSEQ v3.0 at survey level. Only in-frame clones appear in the TCRdb table, and some are missing; sequencing was by immunoSEQ multiplex PCR. The sample includes around 17,000 clones, around 90% of them seen just once. The specimen was unsorted PBMCs, collected 6.9 years after starting antiretroviral therapy. The source is a man aged 50-59 years with HIV.

Written as DNA, the CDR3 is TGTGCCAGCTCCGACGGACAAGAAACTTACGAGCAGTACTTC. Its translation is CASSDGQETYEQYF. This chain connects TRBV18 to TRBJ2-7; maybe TRBD1 (5 bases). V dropped 6 bases and J dropped 4 bases, with 16 bases sitting between them. CDR1 is KGHSH, CDR2 LQKENI, per germline. The CDR3 has 14 residues.

As regards this clone: One end of the junction fails to match germline, which may point to a read error. The chain is built from TRBV7-7 and TRBJ2-1; D unresolved. Germline loops: CDR1 SSHAT, CDR2 FNYEAQ (reference sequence). The CDR3 is 15 amino acids. The CDR3 spells CASSLGSSSRNEQFF. The CDR3 nucleotides are TGTGCTAGCAGCTTAGGGTCCTCGTCGAGGAATGAGCAGTTCTTC.

This sequence joins TRBV7-6 and TRBJ1-1; D ambiguous. The CDR3 runs to 13 residues. CDR1 and CDR2 from the germline V gene are SGHVS and FNYEAQ. Trimming took 3 bases from V and 0 from J, leaving 5 bases between them. The CDR3 region is CASSLGMNTEAFF. The CDR3 region has the DNA TGTGCCAGCAGCTTGGGGATGAACACTGAAGCTTTCTTT.

This chain links TRBV6-6 with TRBJ1-1; D gene ambiguous. This CDR3 spans 11 amino acids. Per the germline V gene, CDR1 is MNHNY and CDR2 is SVGAGI (reference sequence). V lost 2 bases and J 5 bases, leaving 3 bases between the germline ends. This CDR3 is CASSYGTEAFF. The CDR3 DNA is TGTGCCAGCAGTTACGGGACTGAAGCTTTCTTT.

The chain links TRBV19 to TRBJ1-4; D unclear. The CDR3 spans 14 residues. V lost 3 bases, J lost 1 base, and 6 bases lay in between. The germline CDR1 and CDR2 sequences are LNHDA and SQIVND (reference sequence). The CDR3, as DNA: TGTGCCAGTAGTATCGGGTTAACTAATGAAAAACTGTTTTTT. Protein sequence: CASSIGLTNEKLFF.

The chain has TRBV28 and TRBJ1-1; D is possibly TRBD1 (5 bases). The CDR3 extends over 13 amino acids. The germline gives CDR1 MDHEN, CDR2 SYDVKM. V shed 9 bases and J shed 9 bases, with 20 bases lying between them. CDR3 bases: TGTGCCAGTAAAACTCTTGAGGGACCTAAAGCTTTCTTT. Amino acids: CASKTLEGPKAFF.

The chain joins TRBV7-9 to TRBJ2-1, with 10 bases aligning to TRBD2. CDR1 is SEHNR, CDR2 FQNEAQ, per germline (reference sequence). CDR3 length: 15 amino acids. J lost 3 bases, V lost 6 bases, and 5 bases had no gene match. CDR3 DNA sequence: TGTGCCAGCAGATCTAGCGGGAGAATCTACAATGAGCAGTTCTTC. Protein sequence: CASRSSGRIYNEQFF.

The chain joins TRBV7-2 to TRBJ2-3; 8 bases line up with TRBD2. The V gene end was trimmed by 10 bases and the J gene end by 1 base; junction bases not matched to a gene: 7. The germline V gene has CDR1 SGHTA and CDR2 FQGNSA. The CDR3 sequence is 14 residues long. CDR3 region: CATRLREGTDTQYF. For the CDR3, the DNA is TGTGCCACCCGATTGCGGGAGGGCACAGATACGCAGTATTTT.

The rearrangement joins TRBV27 to TRBJ1-5; D is unresolved. The CDR3 is 13 residues long. The V gene's germline CDR1 is MNHEY and CDR2 SMNVEV (reference sequence). Trimming removed 5 bases at V and 5 bases at J, with 10 bases between. The CDR3 sequence is CASSPKNHQPQHF. In DNA form, the CDR3 reads TGTGCCAGCAGTCCTAAAAATCATCAGCCCCAGCATTTT.

V and J are TRBV7-2 and TRBJ2-2; 10 bases line up with TRBD2. The J segment lost 0 bases and the V segment lost 0 bases, leaving 7 bases of the junction unmatched. From germline, CDR1 is SGHTA and CDR2 FQGNSA. The CDR3 is made up of 19 amino acids. CDR3 DNA sequence: TGTGCCAGCAGCTTAGCGCTAGGTCTAGCGGGAGCGAACACCGGGGAGCTGTTTTTT. Its translation: CASSLALGLAGANTGELFF.

In nucleotides, the CDR3 is TGTGCCAGCCTACAGGGGGAGGGCCGGTATGAGCAGTTCTTC. As protein: CASLQGEGRYEQFF. This chain joins TRBV5-5 and TRBJ2-1; tentative D call: TRBD1 (8 bases). Germline V CDR1 and CDR2: SGHKS, YYEKEE (reference sequence). The CDR3 is made up of 14 amino acids. Trimming stripped 7 bases from V and 8 bases from J, with 19 bases between.

The chain employs TRBV18 and TRBJ2-5; no definite D call. Trimming stripped 3 bases from V and 5 bases from J, with 10 bases between. Germline-derived CDR1 and CDR2 are KGHSH and LQKENI. The CDR3 totals 13 residues. The DNA for the CDR3 is TGTGCCAGCTCACCTCCCTATCCGGAGACCCAGTACTTC. As protein: CASSPPYPETQYF.

This chain uses TRBV7-9 with TRBJ2-1; 8 bases are shared with TRBD2. Trimming took 3 bases from V and 7 from J; bases not matched to a gene: 17. This CDR3 has 18 residues. CDR1 and CDR2 from the germline V gene are SEHNR and FQNEAQ (reference sequence). In DNA, the CDR3 is TGTGCCAGCAGCTTCGACCTAGCGGGCCCTAGGAGAGTTAATGAGCAGTTCTTC. Its translation is CASSFDLAGPRRVNEQFF.

The V and J genes are TRBV27 and TRBJ2-1; D assignment may be TRBD1 or TRBD2 (5 bases each). CDR1 and CDR2 (germline): MNHEY, SMNVEV (reference sequence). V dropped 6 bases and J dropped 7 bases, with 16 bases sitting between them. This CDR3 comprises 14 residues. The CDR3 sequence: CASRTGAGRNEQFF. For the CDR3, the DNA is TGTGCCAGCAGAACCGGGGCAGGGCGGAATGAGCAGTTCTTC.

The chain links TRBV19 to TRBJ2-1, with D perhaps TRBD2 (6 bases). V was cut by 5 bases and J by 3 bases, with 14 bases left in between. The CDR3 is 15 amino acids. Germline CDR1 reads LNHDA; CDR2 reads SQIVND (reference sequence). CDR3: CASSRRSGDYNEQFF. Written as DNA, the CDR3 is TGTGCCAGTAGTCGTCGTAGCGGAGACTACAATGAGCAGTTCTTC.

The rearrangement links TRBV19 to TRBJ1-1; D is ambiguous. Trimming cost V 8 bases and J 11 bases, with 12 bases left between them. The CDR3 runs 10 residues. Germline CDR1 is LNHDA and CDR2 is SQIVND (reference sequence). In nucleotides, the CDR3 is TGTGCCAGTTCGATGGGTCGTGCTTTCTTT. Encoded protein: CASSMGRAFF.

The chain employs TRBV5-1 and TRBJ2-5; TRBD1 matches at 9 bases. CDR1 SGHRS and CDR2 YFSETQ come from the germline V gene. The CDR3 sequence is 15 residues long. V lost 3 bases, J lost 2 bases, and 5 bases stayed unmatched. The CDR3 loop reads CASSSGTGKQETQYF. CDR3 nucleotides: TGCGCCAGCAGCTCCGGGACAGGGAAACAAGAGACCCAGTACTTC.

The chain joins TRBV9 to TRBJ2-1; D remains unclear. CDR3 size: 12 residues. V lost 4 bases and J lost 8, with 10 bases in between. Germline V gene sequence: CDR1 SGDLS, CDR2 YYNGEE. In DNA, the CDR3 is TGTGCCAGCAGCCTAGATTTGGATGAGCAGTTCTTC. It translates to CASSLDLDEQFF.

The chain combines TRBV10-3 with TRBJ1-2; D is unresolved. V gave up 4 bases and J gave up 8 bases, with 14 bases separating them. CDR1 is ENHRY and CDR2 is SYGVKD in the germline V gene. This CDR3 comprises 13 residues. The chain's CDR3 is CAISAGSPGGYTF. Written as DNA, the CDR3 is TGTGCCATCAGTGCCGGGAGTCCCGGCGGCTACACCTTC.

V usage is TRBV29-1 and J usage is TRBJ2-1, with 11 bases aligning to TRBD2. Germline V CDR1 and CDR2: SQVTM, ANQGSEA. V was pared by 7 bases and J by 9 bases, with 8 bases of the junction left unmatched. This CDR3 region has 13 residues. The CDR3 DNA reads as TGCAGCGCCTCACTAGCGGGAGTGGGTGAGCAGTTCTTC. This sequence encodes CSASLAGVGEQFF.

This chain joins TRBV7-2 and TRBJ2-1, with 9 bases lining up with TRBD2. The V and J ends lost 3 bases and 3 bases, in that order; junction bases with no gene match: 3. Germline V gene sequence: CDR1 SGHTA, CDR2 FQGNSA. The CDR3 has 15 residues. CDR3 protein: CASSFVSGGYNEQFF. CDR3 bases: TGTGCCAGCAGCTTCGTTAGCGGGGGCTACAATGAGCAGTTCTTC.

The chain uses TRBV18 and TRBJ2-2; 8 bases align to TRBD1. The germline V gene encodes CDR1 KGHSH and CDR2 LQKENI. This CDR3 has 15 residues. The V segment lost 6 bases and the J segment 5 bases; nucleotides outside the gene matches: 8. In DNA form, the CDR3 reads TGTGCCAGCTCCCCCCGGACAGGGAGGACCGGGGAGCTGTTTTTT. It is translated as CASSPRTGRTGELFF.